This TCR beta chain was identified during a study of T cell responses to AZD1222 COVID-19 vaccine. Repertoires were generated with immunoSEQ multiplex PCR, while TCRdb's copy carries only in-frame clones and drops some. Of approximately 100,000 clones in the sample, around nine tenths were seen once. Study-wide results and caveats: Repertoires were obtained only post-peak T cell response.

Points on this clone: What it binds is not known.

Per germline, CDR1 LNHDA and CDR2 SQIVND (reference sequence). CDR3 length equals 14 residues. V was clipped by 4 bases and J by 9 bases, with 13 bases between them. The rearrangement uses TRBV19 and TRBJ1-6; D unresolved. The sequencing here drew on peripheral blood, taken on day 0 of AZD1222 vaccination. The source of this sequence is an adult in good health. The CDR3 region has the DNA TGTGCCAGTAGTAGGGTGCTTTCTATTTCACCCCTCCACTTT. This gives the protein CASSRVLSISPLHF.